This record concerns one T cell receptor (beta chain) sequence. Its antigen is still unknown. The length of the CDR3 is 12 residues. Looked up from germline, CDR1 is SGHTA and CDR2 is FQGNSA. The V gene lost 5 bases and the J gene lost 3 bases, with 7 bases spanning the gap. The source of the sample is a study of vaccination effects on CD4 cells after COVID-19. Expansion of antigen-specific CD4+ T cells with viral peptide pools was carried out by the ViraFEST assay before sequencing. Investigators separated out CD4+ T cells once more than nine days of culture had passed. BNT162b2 vaccine or mRNA-1273 vaccine was given to participants in two doses. Study observations and caveats: Of the vaccine-induced clones from healthy vaccinees, merely 1 of 255 recognized common cold coronaviruses as well. Infection- and vaccine-induced clones contracted markedly late after vaccination.

Here immunoSEQ multiplex PCR was the method, and the copy in TCRdb shows in-frame clones only, minus some. The repertoire includes approximately 65,000 clones, roughly 81% of them detected once, and roughly 1.6% sits in the top ten. This sequence originates from a human donor who received a COVID-19 vaccine. The input for sequencing was CD4+ T cells from PBMCs cultured with HCoV-229E spike peptides, taken after COVID-19 vaccination. The J gene is TRBJ1-1, the V gene TRBV7-2; no clear D. CDR3 residues: CASSPFDTEAFF. The CDR3 DNA reads TGTGCCAGCAGCCCTTTCGACACTGAAGCTTTCTTT.